The 9 T cell receptor beta chains listed next were all sequenced from one sample in a study of shared clonotypes between healthy human individuals. TCRdb's table, derived via immunoSEQ multiplex PCR, lists solely in-frame clones and lacks some. The data hold about 1,900,000 clones, with about 95% observed a single time. Cells designated naive CD8 were CD45RO-negative and were positively selected for CCR7, with terminally differentiated effector memory CD45RA+ cells excluded. Sequencing was carried out using naive CD8+ T cells sorted from blood. The receptors shown here come from a man aged 18 to 30 in good health.

V is TRBV7-3 and J is TRBJ1-1; TRBD1 is a possible D gene (5 bases). The CDR3 totals 14 residues. V lost 2 bases and J lost 5, with 12 bases in between. CDR1 and CDR2 (germline): SGHTA, FQGTGA. The CDR3: CASSLGTGFTEAFF. In DNA, the CDR3 is TGTGCCAGCAGCTTAGGGACGGGATTTACTGAAGCTTTCTTT.

This chain joins TRBV2 and TRBJ2-1; possible D gene TRBD1, 6 bases. This CDR3 comprises 13 residues. Germline CDR1 reads SNHLY; CDR2 reads FYNNEI. V dropped 4 bases and J dropped 4 bases, with 8 bases sitting between them. The CDR3 DNA sequence: TGTGCCAGCAGTGGGGGACAATACAATGAGCAGTTCTTC. Protein product: CASSGGQYNEQFF.

The V gene is TRBV5-1, the J gene TRBJ1-6, with D possibly TRBD1 on 6 matching bases. The CDR3 length is 15 residues. Trimming cost V 6 bases and J 9 bases, with 19 bases left between them. From germline, CDR1 is SGHRS and CDR2 YFSETQ. This CDR3 reads CASTSFTGSTSPLHF. DNA of the CDR3: TGCGCCAGCACCTCCTTTACAGGGTCGACTTCACCCCTCCACTTT.

J is TRBJ1-1 and V is TRBV5-1; unclear D gene. The germline V gene encodes CDR1 SGHRS and CDR2 YFSETQ. The CDR3 is 15 residues long. The V end lost 4 bases, the J end lost 0 bases, and 13 bases lay between the germline ends. The CDR3 region has the DNA TGCGCCAGCAGCCCGACGTCAGTTGTGAACACTGAAGCTTTCTTT. It is translated as CASSPTSVVNTEAFF.

The chain is built from TRBV5-1 and TRBJ2-5, with unresolved D. Germline loops: CDR1 SGHRS, CDR2 YFSETQ. The CDR3 has 15 amino acids. V shed 4 bases and J shed 2 bases, with 15 bases lying between them. The DNA of the CDR3 is TGCGCCAGCAGCCACTCTAAGACGAGGCAAGAGACCCAGTACTTC. Its translation: CASSHSKTRQETQYF.

The chain carries TRBV9 and TRBJ1-1; D is ambiguous. The CDR3 consists of 13 residues. Germline CDR1 is SGDLS and CDR2 is YYNGEE. V lost 3 bases to trimming and J lost 11 bases, with 17 bases between them. The chain's CDR3 is CASSAAPANEAFF. The CDR3 coding sequence is TGTGCCAGCAGCGCTGCCCCGGCGAATGAGGCTTTCTTT.

V usage is TRBV13 and J usage is TRBJ2-2; TRBD2 matches at 10 bases. The J segment lost 7 bases and the V segment lost 5 bases, leaving 13 bases of the junction unmatched. Per germline, CDR1 PRHDT and CDR2 FYEKMQ (reference sequence). CDR3 length: 17 amino acids. The CDR3 coding sequence is TGTGCCAGCAGCCCCACTAGCGGGGAGGTATCGGGCGGGGAGCTGTTTTTT. Its translation is CASSPTSGEVSGGELFF.

V gene TRBV2 combines with J gene TRBJ2-2, with D perhaps matching TRBD1 or TRBD2 (5 bases each). This CDR3 comprises 13 residues. Deletions cut 6 bases from V and 9 bases from J, with 14 bases between. Per germline, CDR1 SNHLY and CDR2 FYNNEI. The CDR3 sequence: CASSLGATWELFF. The CDR3 DNA reads as TGTGCCAGCAGCCTCGGGGCTACCTGGGAGCTGTTTTTT.

On this clone itself: Distinct nucleotide sequences in the sample also encode this CDR3. V gene TRBV6-1 combines with J gene TRBJ2-7; a weak D match, TRBD1 (6 bases). Germline V gene data show CDR1 as MNHNS and CDR2 as SASEGT. This CDR3 contains 13 residues. Trimming stripped 6 bases from V and 2 bases from J, with 11 bases between. CDR3 sequence: CASSLGQTYEQYF. The CDR3 DNA follows: TGTGCCAGCAGCCTAGGACAGACCTACGAGCAGTACTTC.